This T cell receptor (beta chain) was sequenced for a study of cytomegalovirus exposure and HLA in healthy donors. Study-wide points: It was reported that the classifier diagnosed cytomegalovirus status with high specificity and sensitivity in both the original and validation cohorts. In a later analysis, TCR beta V- and J-gene trimming showed a link to a missense DCLRE1C variant.

Worth noting for this clone: What it binds is unknown.

In the PCR, 60 Vbeta and 13 Jbeta primers were used. Assay: immunoSEQ multiplex PCR; the TCRdb copy retains only in-frame clones and omits some. Altogether about 200,000 clones are present, 75% to 90% being singletons, with the ten largest covering around 0.3%. The CDR3 totals 17 residues. Germline-derived CDR1 and CDR2 are SGHTA and FQGNSA. V lost 1 base, J lost 3 bases, and 18 bases lay in between. The material sequenced was PBMCs. This TCR was sampled from a woman in her thirties in good health and CMV-seronegative. The J gene is TRBJ2-5, the V gene TRBV7-2; tentative D call: TRBD2 (6 bases). The CDR3 is CASSLGGRRGVEETQYF. The CDR3 DNA reads TGTGCCAGCAGCTTAGGAGGGCGGCGGGGCGTAGAAGAGACCCAGTACTTC.